A single sample gave rise to the 14 T cell receptor beta chains below, sequenced in a study of beta chain features in type 1 diabetes. General study findings and limits: TCRB CDR3s were moderately but significantly shorter in Type 1 diabetes patients in all four CD4+ subsets.

Since all of the isolated RNA was reverse transcribed, expressed TCRB transcripts were what got sequenced. Measured with immunoSEQ multiplex PCR; TCRdb has only the in-frame clones, and not every one. The sample shows hundreds of thousands of clones, 13% of them seen only once. The antigens for these receptors are not known. Sequenced material: naive CD4+ T cells from blood. Receptors were obtained from a young man with type 1 diabetes.

The V call is TRBV21-1, the J call TRBJ1-6. TRBV21-1 is assigned pseudogene status. The CDR3 covers 17 residues. CDR3 DNA sequence: TGTGCCAGCAGCACTCGATCATGGGGGATAAGGAATTCACCCCTCCACTTT. It specifies CASSTRSWGIRNSPLHF.

Of note for this clone: This sample includes further DNA sequences coding for the same CDR3. The chain joins TRBV2 to TRBJ2-5; D call uncertain. Germline CDR1 reads SNHLY; CDR2 reads FYNNEI. The CDR3 runs 11 residues. With 6 bases removed from V and 2 bases from J, the gap between germline ends came to 4 bases. The CDR3 nucleotides read TGTGCCAGCAGAGTACAAGAGACCCAGTACTTC. Protein product: CASRVQETQYF.

This rearrangement joins TRBV10-3 to TRBJ2-1; D gene unclear. The CDR3 loop spans 12 amino acids. V lost 0 bases to trimming and J lost 6 bases, with 3 bases between them. Per the germline V gene, CDR1 is ENHRY and CDR2 is SYGVKD. The CDR3 reads CAISESRNEQFF. DNA for the CDR3: TGTGCCATCAGTGAGTCGCGCAATGAGCAGTTCTTC.

This clone was detected a few times. This chain connects TRBV4-2 to TRBJ1-1; no clear D gene. CDR1 LGHNA and CDR2 YNFKEQ come from the germline V gene. Trimming removed 1 base at V and 4 bases at J, with 7 bases between. This CDR3 spans 13 amino acids. CDR3 sequence (DNA): TGTGCCAGCAGCCAAGGGGCCCTCACTGAAGCTTTCTTT. Residues: CASSQGALTEAFF.

This clone came up a few times. The chain combines TRBV6-5 with TRBJ1-1; no firm D call. Germline V gene data show CDR1 as MNHEY and CDR2 as SVGAGI. CDR3 length: 14 residues. Trimming took 1 base from V and 4 from J, leaving 10 bases between them. The CDR3 coding sequence is TGTGCCAGCAGTTACTTCAAGGACCTCACTGAAGCTTTCTTT. This encodes CASSYFKDLTEAFF.

This clone was counted only a few times. J is TRBJ1-5 and V is TRBV7-2, with TRBD1 as a possible D gene (5 bases). The CDR3 runs 15 residues. Germline V CDR1 and CDR2: SGHTA, FQGNSA. Trimming stripped 1 base from V and 8 bases from J, with 15 bases between. The CDR3 protein is CASSLGGTAAKPQHF. Written as DNA, the CDR3 is TGTGCCAGCAGCTTAGGAGGGACGGCCGCAAAGCCCCAGCATTTT.

In its sample, this clone was seen a few times. The gene calls are TRBV25-1 and TRBJ2-7, with 7 bases that match TRBD1. V lost 6 bases, J lost 0 bases, and 8 bases stayed unmatched. Per the germline V gene, CDR1 is MGHDK and CDR2 is SYGVNS. CDR3 length: 15 amino acids. In DNA form, the CDR3 reads TGTGCCAGCAGGCCACAGGGGCCGGTCTCCTACGAGCAGTACTTC. The encoded protein is CASRPQGPVSYEQYF.

Note on this clone: One end of the junction is discordant with germline, which a read error may explain. The V and J genes are TRBV19 and TRBJ2-4; 9 nucleotides agree with TRBD1. This CDR3 is built from 15 residues. Germline V gene lookup returns CDR1 LNHDA and CDR2 SQIVND (reference sequence). The CDR3 spells CASSAHLGTGFNQFF. The CDR3 DNA reads as TGTGCCAGTAGTGCTCACCTTGGGACAGGGTTCAACCAATTCTTC.

The chain links TRBV5-4 to TRBJ1-2, with D hard to call. V lost 6 bases, J lost 2 bases, and 11 bases lay in between. The CDR3 spans 13 residues. Germline CDR1 reads SGHNT; CDR2 reads YYREEE (reference sequence). CDR3 sequence reads: CASTPVGNYGYTF. The CDR3 coding sequence is TGTGCCAGCACCCCCGTAGGGAACTATGGCTACACCTTC.

This rearrangement joins TRBV2 to TRBJ1-1; no firm D call. The V end was cut by 4 bases, the J end by 1 base, with 10 bases between. Per the germline V gene, CDR1 is SNHLY and CDR2 is FYNNEI. The CDR3 length is 14 residues. This CDR3 is CASSARQTNTEAFF. The CDR3, as DNA: TGTGCCAGCAGTGCCCGGCAGACGAACACTGAAGCTTTCTTT.

This clone turned up a few times. This sequence joins TRBV29-1 and TRBJ1-5; D might be TRBD1 (6 bases). Trimming stripped 4 bases from V and 9 bases from J, with 16 bases between. The CDR3 contains 13 residues. Germline values: CDR1 SQVTM, CDR2 ANQGSEA. The CDR3 DNA reads as TGCAGCGTTGTGACAGTTCGAGGGGGGCCCCAGCATTTT. As protein: CSVVTVRGGPQHF.

There are a few counts of this clone. The chain combines TRBV7-9 with TRBJ1-2; TRBD1 might be the D (6 bases). The CDR3 extends over 14 amino acids. In germline, CDR1 is SEHNR, CDR2 FQNEAQ (reference sequence). The germline V and J ends were trimmed by 6 bases and 4 bases, with 15 bases remaining between them. The CDR3 sequence: CASRPTQGTYGYTF. CDR3 coding DNA: TGTGCCAGCAGACCTACACAGGGTACCTATGGCTACACCTTC. The whole variable domain, remainder taken from reference TRBV7-9 and TRBJ1-2, is DTGVSQNPRHKITKRGQNVTFRCDPISEHNRLYWYRQTLGQGPEFLTYFQNEAQLEKSRLLSDRFSAERPKGSFSTLEIQRTEQGDSAMYLCASRPTQGTYGYTFGSGTRLTVV.

This clone was counted between two and nine times. The gene calls are TRBV27 and TRBJ1-2, with D uncertain. Trimming took 9 bases from V and 4 from J, leaving 18 bases between them. The CDR3 sequence is 14 residues long. Germline V gene sequence: CDR1 MNHEY, CDR2 SMNVEV (reference sequence). The CDR3 region is CARNRNNFIYGYTF. As DNA, the CDR3 is TGTGCCAGAAACCGCAACAATTTTATCTATGGCTACACCTTC.

The chain recombines TRBV27 with TRBJ2-7, with D possibly matching TRBD1 (6 bases). Germline loops: CDR1 MNHEY, CDR2 SMNVEV (reference sequence). CDR3 length: 15 amino acids. Trimming stripped 5 bases from V and 1 base from J, with 15 bases between. The CDR3 DNA reads TGTGCCAGCAGTCTCAGCCCCGGACAGTCCTACGAGCAGTACTTC. Translated, it gives CASSLSPGQSYEQYF.